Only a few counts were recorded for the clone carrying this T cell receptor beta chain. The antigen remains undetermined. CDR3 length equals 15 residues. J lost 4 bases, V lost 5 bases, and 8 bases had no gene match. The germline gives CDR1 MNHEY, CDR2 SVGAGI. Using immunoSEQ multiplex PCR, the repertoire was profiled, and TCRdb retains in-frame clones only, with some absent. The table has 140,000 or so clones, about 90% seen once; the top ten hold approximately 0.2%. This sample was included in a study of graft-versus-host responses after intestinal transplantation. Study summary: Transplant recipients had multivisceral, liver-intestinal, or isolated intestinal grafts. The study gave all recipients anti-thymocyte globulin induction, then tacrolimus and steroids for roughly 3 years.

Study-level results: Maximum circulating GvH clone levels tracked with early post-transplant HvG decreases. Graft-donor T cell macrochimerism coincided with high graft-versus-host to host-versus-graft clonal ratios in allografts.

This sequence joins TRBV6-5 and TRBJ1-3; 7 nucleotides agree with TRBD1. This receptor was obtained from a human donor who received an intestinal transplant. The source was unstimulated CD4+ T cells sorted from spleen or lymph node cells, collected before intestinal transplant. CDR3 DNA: TGTGCCAGCAGTCCCCAGACAGGGTCCGGAAACACCATATATTTT. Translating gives CASSPQTGSGNTIYF.